This TCR beta chain comes out of a study of T cells in Graves' hyperthyroidism and ophthalmopathy. The TCR beta CDR3 regions underwent amplification using RNA transcripts as the source. In the first-round RT-PCR of the TCR CDR3, the HTBI primer set was used. From the multiplex PCR reads, TCRdb called clonotypes with MiXCR, one entry per CDR3 protein. The data show about 200,000 distinct CDR3 sequences, with about 15% seen just once and about 56% held by the top ten. In this sample, this clonotype turned up many times. Germline V gives CDR1 SEHNR, CDR2 FQNEAQ (reference sequence). This CDR3 comprises 15 residues. V shed 5 bases and J 5 bases; nucleotides not matched to a gene: 6.

The sample was blood. The receptor was isolated from a woman aged 45-59 years with Graves' hyperthyroidism. The chain couples TRBV7-9 to TRBJ2-7; 13 nucleotides agree with TRBD2. This CDR3 reads CASSGWTSGGDEQYF. The CDR3 DNA reads as TGTGCCAGCAGCGGGTGGACTAGCGGGGGCGACGAGCAGTACTTC. Looking up the rest from reference TRBV7-9 and TRBJ2-7 gives the full variable domain: DTGVSQNPRHKITKRGQNVTFRCDPISEHNRLYWYRQTLGQGPEFLTYFQNEAQLEKSRLLSDRFSAERPKGSFSTLEIQRTEQGDSAMYLCASSGWTSGGDEQYFGPGTRLTVT.